The TCR beta chain described here comes from a study of blood T cell repertoires in COVID-19. Background on the study: There were acute and convalescent COVID-19 samples, and they came from the United States, Italy and Spain.

This clone was seen a few times. Profiling relied on immunoSEQ multiplex PCR, and the TCRdb table lists in-frame clones only, not all of them. The sample records around 270,000 clones, 70% to 90% being singletons. CDR1 is SGHNT, CDR2 YYREEE, per germline (reference sequence). There are 14 residues in the CDR3. The V end lost 0 bases, the J end lost 1 base, and 7 bases lay between the germline ends. This chain links TRBV5-4 with TRBJ1-1; D ambiguous. This receptor was taken from a human donor with COVID-19, enrolled during active disease. The donor label of this sample is uncertain. The material sequenced was peripheral blood. The CDR3 coding sequence is TGTGCCAGCAGCTTGGATCCAGGGAACACTGAAGCTTTCTTT. Translation: CASSLDPGNTEAFF.